A selection of T cell receptor beta chains follows, all from one sample in a study of blood T cell repertoires in COVID-19. Data came from immunoSEQ multiplex PCR; TCRdb stores just in-frame clones and leaves some out. The sample carries about 41,000 clones, 87% recorded once. What was sequenced was peripheral blood. These receptors originate from a man between 60 and 75 years old with acute or convalescent COVID-19. Each CDR3 is given with its conserved first and last residue.

>TRBJ2-7|TRBV5-4
CASSVSGGNYEQYF
>TRBJ2-1|TRBV5-1
CASAKLTSGGNDEQFF
>TRBJ2-1|TRBV11-2
CASSRDRWSQGEKQFF
>TRBJ1-1|TRBV5-5
CASSLVLGQNTEAFF
>TRBJ1-5|TRBV18
CASSPFGDNNQPQHF
>TRBJ2-7|TRBV3-1/TRBV3-2
CASSHTGQGSYEQYF
>TRBJ1-2|TRBV29-1
CSTKDSGYTF
>TRBJ2-7|TRBV9
CASSPEGDGYEQYF
>TRBJ1-1|TRBV30
CAWDKGMNTEAFF
>TRBJ1-1|TRBV10-2
CASSENYRPLGTEAFF
>TRBJ2-3|TRBV10-2
CASRWGTSFTDTQYF
>TRBJ1-3|TRBV28
CASKGYVNSGNTIYF
>TRBJ1-1|TRBV7-8
CASSWSGGTEAFF
>TRBJ1-2|TRBV6-4
CASSPTGTNYGYTF
>TRBJ2-3|TRBV6-5
CASSYSGGWGPDTQYF
>TRBJ2-2|TRBV11-2
CASSLEYRGTGELFF
>TRBJ1-1|TRBV11-2
CASSPGGTNTEAFF
>TRBJ1-5|TRBV15
CAIGLRNQPQHF
>TRBJ2-7|TRBV25-1
CASRGVLGAQYF
>TRBJ1-6|TRBV7-9
CASRNMGLRGSPLHF
>TRBJ2-3|TRBV20-1
CSASPKDTQYF
>TRBJ1-5|TRBV30
CAWSPKGQGRDQPQHF
>TRBJ1-1|TRBV11-2
CASSLDMNTEAFF
>TRBJ2-1|TRBV7-6
CASSLGIGESSYNEQFF
>TRBJ1-1|TRBV19
CASSTGGKTEAFF
>TRBJ2-3|TRBV19
CASSLGQSSTDTQYF
>TRBJ1-5|TRBV7-2
CASSSTGNQPQHF
>TRBJ1-2|TRBV6-5
CAARPGHLPDYTF
>TRBJ1-4|TRBV9
CASSVGWGGGGEKLFF
>TRBJ2-5|TRBV4-3
CASSQDPMTSGVETQYF
>TRBJ2-7|TRBV11-2
CASSIWGVGEQYF
>TRBJ2-3|TRBV18
CASSPRTGEADTQYF
>TRBJ2-3|TRBV13
CASSPRDTQYF
>TRBJ2-5|TRBV7-2
CASSLSGAETQYF
>TRBJ2-1|TRBV27
CASSFAPPGYNEQFF
>TRBJ1-6|TRBV10-3
CAISDPPGQGITYNSPLHF
>TRBJ2-1|TRBV5-6
CASSILPLSSGEQFF
>TRBJ1-3|TRBV6-6
CASRQVPSGNTIYF
>TRBJ2-3|TRBV10-3
CATVAGARRDTQYF
>TRBJ2-6|TRBV29-1
CSVGSHSSGANVLTF
>TRBJ2-3|TRBV29-1
CSAGGGGDTQYF
>TRBJ1-4|TRBV2
CASSAQATNEKLFF
>TRBJ1-6|TRBV5-6
CASSLGGNSPLHF
>TRBJ1-3|TRBV7-7
CASSPSPSSGNTIYF
>TRBJ2-1|TRBV10-3
CAISAGASGGGTNEQFF
>TRBJ2-2|TRBV15
CATSRDGPQGGELFF
>TRBJ2-1|TRBV5-1
CASSSDRGPSSYNEQFF
>TRBJ1-4|TRBV25-1
CASSNREQGGEKLFF
>TRBJ2-1|TRBV4-2
CASSQDTGNEQFF
>TRBJ2-5|TRBV11-2
CASSRGGLAEETQYF
>TRBJ1-2|TRBV12-3/TRBV12-4
CASSRTGGEGYTF
>TRBJ1-3|TRBV5-1
CASSLMSADRGLGNTIYF
>TRBJ2-1|TRBV6-2/TRBV6-3
CASSPRGASYNEQFF
>TRBJ1-1|TRBV30
CAWSTRTGTEAFF
>TRBJ1-2|TRBV7-2
CASSLGRDREVIF